This section outlines one T cell receptor (beta chain) sequence together with its context. What it binds is not known. This sample was included in a study of spatial heterogeneity in lung cancer. On the study more broadly: Strong correlation was found between tumor-region TCR transcript counts and a T cell module score from matched bulk RNA-seq. More than eight raw reads, on average, carried each unique TCR and UMI combination.

Trimming took 7 bases from V and 11 from J, leaving 12 bases between them. The CDR3 extends over 10 amino acids. Germline V gene sequence: CDR1 DFQATT, CDR2 SNEGSKA (reference sequence). Noted time point: sample taken at primary tumor resection. MiXCR was run by TCRdb on the 5' RACE reads, yielding one entry per CDR3 protein. The sample has a few thousand distinct CDR3 sequences; about 5.6% are singletons. Findings and caveats of the study: Mutation tallies in tumors tracked expanded intratumoral alpha and beta TCR counts.

The source material was lung tumor tissue, sampled at surgery. The sequence was collected from a male donor with early-stage non-small cell lung cancer. V usage is TRBV20-1 and J usage is TRBJ2-1; no definite D call. The CDR3 here is CSVSRNKQFF. The CDR3 nucleotides are TGCAGTGTGTCGAGGAATAAGCAGTTCTTC.